This TCR beta chain is from a study of cytomegalovirus exposure and HLA in healthy donors. Study-wide results and limits: There were 164 TCR beta chains listed as cytomegalovirus-associated. A later analysis found common viral pathogens apparently linked to several of the most significant clusters. A classifier reportedly called cytomegalovirus status with high sensitivity and specificity.

V gave up 0 bases and J gave up 5 bases, with 8 bases separating them. CDR1 and CDR2 (germline): LGHNA, YNFKEQ. This CDR3 has 14 amino acids. This clone was recorded at least ten times. Its specificity is not known. Use of 60 Vbeta and 13 Jbeta primers characterized the PCR. The repertoire was sequenced with immunoSEQ multiplex PCR; TCRdb's copy has only in-frame clones and lacks some. The sample lists 84,000 or so clones; 62% were seen once. The chain is built from TRBV4-2 and TRBJ1-5, with a possible D match to TRBD1 (5 bases). This receptor was taken from a woman in her 30s in good health and CMV-seropositive. Sequencing used PBMCs. Here the CDR3 DNA reads TGTGCCAGCAGCCAAGATGGAGGGGATCAGCCCCAGCATTTT. Encoded protein: CASSQDGGDQPQHF.